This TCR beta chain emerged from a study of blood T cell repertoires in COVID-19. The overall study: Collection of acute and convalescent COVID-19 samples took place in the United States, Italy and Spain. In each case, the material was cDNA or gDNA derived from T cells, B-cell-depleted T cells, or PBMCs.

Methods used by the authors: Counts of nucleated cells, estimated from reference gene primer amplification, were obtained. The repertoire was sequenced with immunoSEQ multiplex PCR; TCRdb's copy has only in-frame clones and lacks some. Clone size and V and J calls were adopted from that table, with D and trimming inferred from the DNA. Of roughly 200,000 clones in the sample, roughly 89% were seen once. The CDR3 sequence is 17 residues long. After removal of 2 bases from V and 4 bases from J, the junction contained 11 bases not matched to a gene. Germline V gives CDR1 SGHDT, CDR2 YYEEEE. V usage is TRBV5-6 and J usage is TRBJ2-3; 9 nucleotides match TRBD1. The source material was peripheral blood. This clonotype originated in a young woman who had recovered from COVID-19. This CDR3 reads CASSLIYRTGESDTQYF. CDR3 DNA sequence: TGTGCCAGCAGCTTAATTTATAGGACAGGGGAGTCAGATACGCAGTATTTT.